These 30 T cell receptor beta chains share one sample of origin, sequenced in a study of T cells in localized non-small cell lung cancer. Clones were sequenced by immunoSEQ multiplex PCR, and TCRdb holds only the in-frame ones, with some missing. The sample carries over 15,000 clones, roughly 86% recorded once. Material: peripheral blood mononuclear cells, obtained before any cancer treatment. The origin of the receptors is a male donor at least 60 years old with stage II lung adenocarcinoma.

This clone appeared a single time. The CDR3 reads CASSQTRVGEQYF. CDR3 DNA sequence: TGCGCCAGCAGCCAAACCAGGGTGGGCGAGCAGTACTTC. This chain links TRBV4-1 with TRBJ2-7; tentatively, D is TRBD1 (5 bases). CDR3 length equals 13 residues. The V and J ends lost 2 bases and 6 bases respectively, with 11 bases between them. The germline V gene encodes CDR1 MGHRA and CDR2 YSYEKL.

The rearrangement joins TRBV19 to TRBJ2-2; TRBD2 is a possible D gene (6 bases). The CDR3 sequence is 19 residues long. Germline V gene sequence: CDR1 LNHDA, CDR2 SQIVND (reference sequence). With 5 bases removed from V and 2 bases from J, the gap between germline ends came to 24 bases. The CDR3 bases are TGTGCCAGTAGTCTTCGAGGGCGGACTACTATTCTCAACACCGGGGAGCTGTTTTTT. Encoded protein: CASSLRGRTTILNTGELFF.

The chain has TRBV9 and TRBJ2-1; possibly TRBD2 for D (7 bases). The CDR3 extends over 16 amino acids. Germline CDR1 SGDLS, CDR2 YYNGEE. Trimming cost V 3 bases and J 5 bases, with 18 bases left between them. CDR3 sequence reads: CASSAEGVGGHNEQFF. The CDR3 DNA reads TGTGCCAGCAGCGCCGAAGGGGTCGGGGGGCACAATGAGCAGTTCTTC. The full variable domain, with the rest looked up from reference TRBV9 and TRBJ2-1, is DSGVTQTPKHLITATGQRVTLRCSPRSGDLSVYWYQQSLDQGLQFLIQYYNGEERAKGNILERFSAQQFPDLHSELNLSSLELGDSALYFCASSAEGVGGHNEQFFGPGTRLTVL.

The CDR3 DNA is TGTGCCACCAGCAAATCCCTAGCGGGAGAGGCAGATACGCAGTATTTT. Translating it yields CATSKSLAGEADTQYF. The chain links TRBV15 to TRBJ2-3; 10 bases fit TRBD2. V shed 4 bases, J shed 4 bases, and the junction held 8 bases outside the gene matches. The germline CDR1 and CDR2 sequences are LNHNV and YYDKDF (reference sequence). CDR3 length: 16 residues.

The rearrangement uses TRBV27 and TRBJ2-7; 8 nucleotides align to TRBD1. Germline V gives CDR1 MNHEY, CDR2 SMNVEV (reference sequence). This CDR3 spans 13 amino acids. V trimming: 5 bases; J trimming: 3 bases; junction bases outside the gene matches: 3. CDR3 DNA: TGTGCCAGCAGTCGGACAGGGAACTACGAGCAGTACTTC. Translation gives CASSRTGNYEQYF.

The CDR3 DNA follows: TGTGCCAGCAGCTCGACAGGGGGTTCCCGGCCCCAGCATTTT. Translating it yields CASSSTGGSRPQHF. V usage is TRBV5-6 and J usage is TRBJ1-5, with TRBD1 matching over 9 bases. Germline V CDR1 and CDR2: SGHDT, YYEEEE. The length of the CDR3 is 14 residues. Trimming at V came to 3 bases and at J to 9 bases, leaving 7 bases not matched to a gene. Filled out from reference TRBV5-6 and TRBJ1-5, the complete variable domain reads DAGVTQSPTHLIKTRGQQVTLRCSPKSGHDTVSWYQQALGQGPQFIFQYYEEEERQRGNFPDRFSGHQFPNYSSELNVNALLLGDSALYLCASSSTGGSRPQHFGDGTRLSIL.

Turning to this clone: Given the absence of the conserved phenylalanine or tryptophan at the CDR3 end, a read error is likely. The J gene is TRBJ1-2, the V gene TRBV5-5, with 7 nucleotides matching TRBD1. Trimming at V came to 7 bases and at J to 2 bases, leaving 5 bases not matched to a gene. CDR1 and CDR2 from the germline V gene are SGHKS and YYEKEE (reference sequence). The CDR3 is 13 residues long. CDR3 residues: CASQGTVNYGYTL. CDR3 sequence (DNA): TGTGCCAGCCAAGGGACAGTGAACTATGGCTACACCCTC.

V gene TRBV6-9 combines with J gene TRBJ1-1, with D uncertain. This CDR3 is built from 13 residues. Germline V lookup: CDR1 MNHGY, CDR2 SVAAGI. V lost 3 bases to trimming and J lost 5 bases, with 10 bases between them. This chain's CDR3 is CASSYEGSTEAFF. The CDR3 DNA reads TGTGCCAGCAGTTACGAGGGATCGACTGAAGCTTTCTTT.

The chain combines TRBV5-4 with TRBJ1-1, with unresolved D. CDR1 and CDR2 (germline): SGHNT, YYREEE (reference sequence). V was cut by 5 bases and J by 1 base, with 12 bases left in between. This CDR3 comprises 14 residues. The CDR3 is CASREMGKNTEAFF. DNA of the CDR3: TGTGCCAGCAGGGAGATGGGCAAGAACACTGAAGCTTTCTTT.

The chain joins TRBV27 to TRBJ1-4; D unclear. Trimming removed 5 bases from V and 1 base from J, with 5 bases in between. This CDR3 region has 13 residues. The germline V gene encodes CDR1 MNHEY and CDR2 SMNVEV (reference sequence). The CDR3 loop reads CASSPLTNEKLFF. In DNA form, the CDR3 reads TGTGCCAGCAGTCCCCTAACTAATGAAAAACTGTTTTTT.

The chain has TRBV2 and TRBJ1-1; the match to TRBD1 covers 8 bases. This CDR3 has 15 amino acids. The germline V gene has CDR1 SNHLY and CDR2 FYNNEI. V trimming: 4 bases; J trimming: 1 base; junction bases outside the gene matches: 5. The chain's CDR3 is CASSVPTGENTEAFF. CDR3 sequence (DNA): TGTGCCAGCAGTGTCCCGACAGGGGAGAACACTGAAGCTTTCTTT.

The chain carries TRBV18 and TRBJ2-1; no reliable D call. V was shortened by 3 bases and J by 7 bases, with 4 bases between the two germline ends. Germline assignment: CDR1 KGHSH and CDR2 LQKENI. The CDR3 consists of 11 residues. The DNA of the CDR3 is TGTGCCAGCTCACCGGAGAATGAGCAGTTCTTC. This codes for CASSPENEQFF.

This clone has a single count. This chain links TRBV18 with TRBJ2-2; TRBD2 agrees at 8 bases. The CDR3 contains 19 residues. CDR1 is KGHSH, CDR2 LQKENI, per germline. V lost 6 bases, J lost 2 bases, and 17 bases stayed unmatched. CDR3 bases: TGTGCCAGCTCTCCCCGGACCTTCAGCGGGAGTGGAAACACCGGGGAGCTGTTTTTT. This encodes CASSPRTFSGSGNTGELFF.

The V gene is TRBV6-5, the J gene TRBJ2-3; D is possibly TRBD1 (5 bases). V lost 11 bases and J lost 5, with 17 bases in between. This CDR3 has 13 amino acids. Germline assignment: CDR1 MNHEY and CDR2 SVGAGI. In DNA form, the CDR3 reads TGTGCCTCCGCAGGGTGGAATTTAGATACGCAGTATTTT. As protein: CASAGWNLDTQYF.

The chain carries TRBV29-1 and TRBJ2-3, with a weak D call TRBD1 (6 bases). The germline gives CDR1 SQVTM, CDR2 ANQGSEA. V was pared by 3 bases and J by 5 bases, with 18 bases between. This CDR3 is 15 amino acids long. The CDR3 spells CSVEAPRGSQDTQYF. DNA for the CDR3: TGCAGCGTTGAGGCCCCTAGGGGGAGTCAAGATACGCAGTATTTT.

V and J are TRBV11-3 and TRBJ2-1; D gene unclear. The CDR3 loop spans 14 amino acids. Germline loops: CDR1 SGHNT, CDR2 YENEEA. Trimming cost V 1 base and J 6 bases, with 10 bases left between them. The CDR3 spells CASSLGGPTNEQFF. CDR3 DNA: TGTGCCAGCAGCTTAGGAGGACCAACCAATGAGCAGTTCTTC.

There are a few counts of this clone. V usage is TRBV9 and J usage is TRBJ1-2, with unresolved D. The germline CDR1 and CDR2 sequences are SGDLS and YYNGEE. The V end lost 4 bases, the J end lost 5 bases, and 18 bases lay between the germline ends. The CDR3 totals 15 residues. Here the CDR3 reads CASSPPPGKGYGYTF. In DNA, the CDR3 is TGTGCCAGCAGCCCTCCTCCAGGAAAGGGTTATGGCTACACCTTC. Using reference TRBV9 and TRBJ1-2 for the parts outside the CDR3, the full variable domain is DSGVTQTPKHLITATGQRVTLRCSPRSGDLSVYWYQQSLDQGLQFLIQYYNGEERAKGNILERFSAQQFPDLHSELNLSSLELGDSALYFCASSPPPGKGYGYTFGSGTRLTVV.

V gene TRBV19 combines with J gene TRBJ1-5; TRBD1 is a possible D gene (6 bases). The CDR3 is 13 residues long. Deletions cut 3 bases from V and 7 bases from J, with 10 bases between. Germline V gene lookup returns CDR1 LNHDA and CDR2 SQIVND (reference sequence). The CDR3 reads CASSITGPQPQHF. The CDR3 nucleotides read TGTGCCAGTAGTATTACAGGGCCCCAGCCCCAGCATTTT.

In DNA, the CDR3 is TGTGCCAGCAGCCCTCGTCAAGCGGGAGTCTACAATGAGCAGTTCTTC. Translation gives CASSPRQAGVYNEQFF. V is TRBV14 and J is TRBJ2-1, with 8 bases that match TRBD2. There are 16 residues in the CDR3. J lost 3 bases, V lost 4 bases, and 8 bases had no gene match. CDR1 SGHDN and CDR2 FVKESK come from the germline V gene.

Worth noting for this clone: The junction differs from germline at one of its ends, possibly a read error. The chain has TRBV5-8 and TRBJ2-7, with 9 nucleotides matching TRBD2. Per the germline V gene, CDR1 is SGHTS and CDR2 is YDEGEE. The CDR3 totals 13 residues. As DNA, the CDR3 is TGTGCCAGCAGCTTGGGGGCGCTAGCGGGAAGAGACTTC. It specifies CASSLGALAGRDF. Drawing the rest from reference TRBV5-8 and TRBJ2-7, the complete variable domain is EAGVTQSPTHLIKTRGQQATLRCSPISGHTSVYWYQQALGLGLQFLLWYDEGEERNRGNFPPRFSGRQFPNYSSELNVNALELEDSALYLCASSLGALAGRDFGPGTRLTVT.

The chain is built from TRBV29-1 and TRBJ1-1; D perhaps matches TRBD1 (5 bases). Germline-derived CDR1 and CDR2 are SQVTM and ANQGSEA. This CDR3 is 13 amino acids long. The germline V and J ends were trimmed by 5 bases and 0 bases, with 10 bases remaining between them. Here the CDR3 reads CSVQRQMNTEAFF. The CDR3 DNA is TGCAGCGTTCAAAGACAGATGAACACTGAAGCTTTCTTT.

Remarks on this clone: The germline gene is not matched at one end of the junction; a read error may be the cause. J is TRBJ2-1 and V is TRBV6-1; TRBD1 agrees at 8 bases. The CDR3 is 16 residues long. Germline V gene lookup returns CDR1 MNHNS and CDR2 SASEGT. The CDR3: CASSEFSGGLYNEQFF. The CDR3 coding sequence is TGTGCCAGCAGTGAATTTTCAGGGGGCCTGTACAATGAACAGTTCTTC.

The J gene is TRBJ2-1, the V gene TRBV5-4, with 14 bases matching TRBD2. J gave up 3 bases and V 3 bases, and 5 bases lay outside the gene matches. The length of the CDR3 is 17 residues. Per the germline V gene, CDR1 is SGHNT and CDR2 is YYREEE (reference sequence). The CDR3 protein is CASSSGLAGADYNEQFF. The CDR3 region has the DNA TGTGCCAGCAGCTCGGGACTAGCGGGAGCCGACTACAATGAGCAGTTCTTC.

J is TRBJ1-3 and V is TRBV29-1, with a possible D match to TRBD1 (6 bases). The CDR3 is 13 residues long. In germline, CDR1 is SQVTM, CDR2 ANQGSEA. V was clipped by 5 bases and J by 1 base, with 9 bases between them. CDR3 in amino acids: CSVWGASGNTIYF. CDR3 nucleotide sequence: TGCAGCGTTTGGGGGGCATCTGGAAACACCATATATTTT.

The chain combines TRBV19 with TRBJ1-2, with D unresolved. The germline CDR1 and CDR2 sequences are LNHDA and SQIVND (reference sequence). The length of the CDR3 is 13 residues. V lost 5 bases, J lost 6 bases, and 13 bases lay in between. CDR3 coding DNA: TGTGCCAGTAGTCGGTATGACGGCGATGGCTACACCTTC. Its translation: CASSRYDGDGYTF.

This sequence joins TRBV6-5 and TRBJ2-1; 8 nucleotides agree with TRBD2. This CDR3 is built from 15 residues. Trimming removed 4 bases from V and 7 bases from J; junction bases left unmatched: 9. Germline V CDR1 and CDR2: MNHEY, SVGAGI. The CDR3, as DNA: TGTGCCAGCAGTTCCCGGGAGGGCCGAGCAAATGAGCAGTTCTTC. Amino acids: CASSSREGRANEQFF.

This chain uses TRBV27 with TRBJ1-1; 9 nucleotides align to TRBD1. CDR1 is MNHEY and CDR2 is SMNVEV in the germline V gene (reference sequence). This CDR3 contains 13 residues. V dropped 6 bases and J dropped 3; count of bases not matched to a gene: 2. The CDR3 protein is CASSRTGDTEAFF. CDR3 nucleotides: TGTGCCAGCAGCCGGACAGGGGACACTGAAGCTTTCTTT.

The genes are TRBV12-5 and TRBJ1-4; 7 bases align to TRBD1. V gave up 9 bases and J gave up 0 bases; unmatched junction bases: 1. The CDR3 sequence is 13 residues long. Germline loops: CDR1 LGHNT, CDR2 FRNRAP. The CDR3 sequence is CASRGATNEKLFF. Written as DNA, the CDR3 is TGTGCTAGCAGGGGGGCAACTAATGAAAAACTGTTTTTT.

The chain recombines TRBV7-9 with TRBJ2-1; TRBD2 agrees at 7 bases. The junction had 7 bases not matched to a gene; V was cut back by 4 bases and J by 4 bases. The germline V gene encodes CDR1 SEHNR and CDR2 FQNEAQ (reference sequence). CDR3 length: 15 residues. As DNA, the CDR3 is TGTGCCAGCAGCTCGGGACTAACGGATTACAATGAGCAGTTCTTC. It specifies CASSSGLTDYNEQFF.

This chain links TRBV27 with TRBJ2-7; TRBD1 is a possible D gene (6 bases). V was shortened by 5 bases and J by 4 bases, with 15 bases between the two germline ends. The CDR3 contains 14 residues. Looked up from germline, CDR1 is MNHEY and CDR2 is SMNVEV (reference sequence). In nucleotides, the CDR3 is TGTGCCAGCAGTCCTTCCGGCAGGGGATACGAGCAGTACTTC. Its translation is CASSPSGRGYEQYF.